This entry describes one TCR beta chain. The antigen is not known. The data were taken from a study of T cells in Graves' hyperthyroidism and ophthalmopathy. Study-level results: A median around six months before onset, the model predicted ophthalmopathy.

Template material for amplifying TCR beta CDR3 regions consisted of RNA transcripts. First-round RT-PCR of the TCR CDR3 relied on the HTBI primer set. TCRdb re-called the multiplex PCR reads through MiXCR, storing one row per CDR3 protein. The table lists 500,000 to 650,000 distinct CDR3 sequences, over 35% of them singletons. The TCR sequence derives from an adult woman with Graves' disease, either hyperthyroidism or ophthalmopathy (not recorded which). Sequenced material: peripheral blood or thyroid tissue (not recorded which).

The CDR3 bases are TGCGCCAGCAGCTTGGAGGGGACTACAGTACAGCAGTACTTC. It specifies CASSLEGTTVQQYF. The chain has TRBV5-1 and TRBJ2-7, with TRBD2 matching over 7 bases. CDR3 length: 14 amino acids. Germline CDR1 SGHRS, CDR2 YFSETQ. Trimming at V came to 0 bases and at J to 8 bases, leaving 8 bases not matched to a gene.